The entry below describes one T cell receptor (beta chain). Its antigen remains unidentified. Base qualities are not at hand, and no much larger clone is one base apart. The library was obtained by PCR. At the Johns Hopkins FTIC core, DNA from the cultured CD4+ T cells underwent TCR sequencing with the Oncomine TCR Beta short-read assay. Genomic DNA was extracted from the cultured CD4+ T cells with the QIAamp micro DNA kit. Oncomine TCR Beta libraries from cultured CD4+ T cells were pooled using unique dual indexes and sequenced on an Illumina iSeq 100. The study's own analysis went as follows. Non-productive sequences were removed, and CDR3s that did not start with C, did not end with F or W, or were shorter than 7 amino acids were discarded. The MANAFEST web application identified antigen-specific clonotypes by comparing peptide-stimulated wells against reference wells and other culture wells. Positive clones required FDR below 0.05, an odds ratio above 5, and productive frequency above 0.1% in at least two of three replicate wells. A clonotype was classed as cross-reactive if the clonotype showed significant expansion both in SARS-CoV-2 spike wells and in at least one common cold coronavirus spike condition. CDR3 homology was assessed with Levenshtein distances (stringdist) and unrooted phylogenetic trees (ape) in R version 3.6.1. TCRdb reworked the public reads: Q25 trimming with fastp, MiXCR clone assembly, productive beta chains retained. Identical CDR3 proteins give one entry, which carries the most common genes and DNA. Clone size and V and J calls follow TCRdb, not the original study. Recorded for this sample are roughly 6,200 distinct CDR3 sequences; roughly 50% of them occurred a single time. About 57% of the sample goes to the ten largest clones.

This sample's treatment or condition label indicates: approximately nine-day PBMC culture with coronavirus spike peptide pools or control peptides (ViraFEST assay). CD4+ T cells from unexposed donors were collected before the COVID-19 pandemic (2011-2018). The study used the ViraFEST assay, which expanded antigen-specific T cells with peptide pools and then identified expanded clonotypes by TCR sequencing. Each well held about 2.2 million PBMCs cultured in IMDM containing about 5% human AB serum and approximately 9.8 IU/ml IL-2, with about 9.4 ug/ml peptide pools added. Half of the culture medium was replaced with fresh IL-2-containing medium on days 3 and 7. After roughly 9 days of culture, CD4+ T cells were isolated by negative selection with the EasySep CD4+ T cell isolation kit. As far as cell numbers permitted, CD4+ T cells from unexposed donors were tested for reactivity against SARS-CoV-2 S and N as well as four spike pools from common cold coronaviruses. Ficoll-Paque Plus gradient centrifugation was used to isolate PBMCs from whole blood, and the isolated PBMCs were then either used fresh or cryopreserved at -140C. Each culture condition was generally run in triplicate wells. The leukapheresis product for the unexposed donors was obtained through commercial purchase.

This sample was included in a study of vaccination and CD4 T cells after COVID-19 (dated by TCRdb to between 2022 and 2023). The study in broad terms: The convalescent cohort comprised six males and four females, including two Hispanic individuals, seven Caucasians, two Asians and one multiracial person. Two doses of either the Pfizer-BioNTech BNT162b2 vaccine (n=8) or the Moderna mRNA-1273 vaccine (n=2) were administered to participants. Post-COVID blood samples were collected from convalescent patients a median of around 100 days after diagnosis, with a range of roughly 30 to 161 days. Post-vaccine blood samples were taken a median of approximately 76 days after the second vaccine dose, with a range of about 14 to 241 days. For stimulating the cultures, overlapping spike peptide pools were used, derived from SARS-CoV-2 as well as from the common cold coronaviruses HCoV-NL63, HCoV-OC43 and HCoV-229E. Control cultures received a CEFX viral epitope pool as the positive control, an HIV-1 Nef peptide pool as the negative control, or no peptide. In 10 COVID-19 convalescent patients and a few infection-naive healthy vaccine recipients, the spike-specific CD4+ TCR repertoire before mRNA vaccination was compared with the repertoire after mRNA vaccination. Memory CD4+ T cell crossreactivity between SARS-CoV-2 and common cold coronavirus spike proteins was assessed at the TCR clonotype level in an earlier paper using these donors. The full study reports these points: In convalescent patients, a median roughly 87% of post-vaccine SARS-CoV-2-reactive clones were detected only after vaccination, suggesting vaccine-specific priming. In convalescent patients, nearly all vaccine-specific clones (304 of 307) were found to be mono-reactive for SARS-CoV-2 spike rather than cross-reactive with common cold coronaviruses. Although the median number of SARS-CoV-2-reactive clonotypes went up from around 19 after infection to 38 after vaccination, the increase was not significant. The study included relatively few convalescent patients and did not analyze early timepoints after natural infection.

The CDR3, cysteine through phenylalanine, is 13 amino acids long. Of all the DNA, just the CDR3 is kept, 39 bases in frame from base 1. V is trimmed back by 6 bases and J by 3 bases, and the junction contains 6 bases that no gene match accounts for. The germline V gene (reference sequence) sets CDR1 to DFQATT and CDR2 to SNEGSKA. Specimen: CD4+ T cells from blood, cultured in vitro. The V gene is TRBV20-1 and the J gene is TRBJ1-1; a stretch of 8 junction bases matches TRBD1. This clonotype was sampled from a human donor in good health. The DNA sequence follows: TGCAGTGCCCAAACAGGGGGGGACACTGAAGCTTTCTTT. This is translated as CSAQTGGDTEAFF.